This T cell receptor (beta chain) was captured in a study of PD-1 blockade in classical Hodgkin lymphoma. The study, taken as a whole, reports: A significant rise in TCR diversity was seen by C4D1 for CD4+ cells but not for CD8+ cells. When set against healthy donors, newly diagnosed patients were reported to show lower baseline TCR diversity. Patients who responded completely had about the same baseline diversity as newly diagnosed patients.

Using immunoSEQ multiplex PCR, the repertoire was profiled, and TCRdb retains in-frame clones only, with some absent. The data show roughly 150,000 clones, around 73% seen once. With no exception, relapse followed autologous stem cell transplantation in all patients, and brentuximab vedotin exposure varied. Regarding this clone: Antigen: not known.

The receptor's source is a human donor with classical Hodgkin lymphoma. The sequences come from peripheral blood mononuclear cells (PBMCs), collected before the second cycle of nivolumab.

This CDR3 is CASSYRRETQYF. The DNA for the CDR3 is TGTGCCAGCAGCTACCGGAGGGAGACCCAGTACTTC. The chain combines TRBV7-6 with TRBJ2-5; D perhaps matches TRBD2 (5 bases). V was cut by 4 bases and J by 5 bases, with 8 bases left in between. The CDR3 contains 12 residues. CDR1 and CDR2 from the germline V gene are SGHVS and FNYEAQ.